This TCR beta chain was profiled in a study of Ad26.COV2.S vaccination and SARS-CoV-2 variants. Study results and limitations: Vaccinees displayed broader spike-specific TCR repertoires than placebo recipients.

Details on this clone: The antigen is not known.

Clones were sequenced by immunoSEQ multiplex PCR, and TCRdb holds only the in-frame ones, with some missing. The table has 180,000 or so clones, around 88% seen once; the top ten hold around 6.1%. This CDR3 has 14 residues. The germline V and J ends were trimmed by 6 bases and 7 bases, with 16 bases remaining between them. The V gene's germline CDR1 is SGHTA and CDR2 FQGTGA. The chain links TRBV7-3 to TRBJ2-1; weak D call: TRBD2 (5 bases). This TCR was recovered from a human donor who had recovered from COVID-19. The sequencing here drew on peripheral blood, taken after recovery from COVID-19. CDR3 loop: CASSPGSHANEQFF. As DNA, the CDR3 is TGTGCCAGCAGTCCGGGGAGCCATGCGAATGAGCAGTTCTTC.